These 17 T cell receptor beta chains share one sample of origin, sequenced in a study of CD8 T cells in Susac syndrome (dated by TCRdb to the late 2010s). The library was obtained by the immunoSEQ multiplex PCR assay. RNA was extracted using the RNeasy kit, and about 0.45 to 1 ug of the RNA was reverse transcribed with random hexamers. TCRdb reprocessed the public reads (quality trimming at Q25 with fastp, clone calling with MiXCR) and kept in-frame beta chains. For every CDR3 protein sequence, its rows merge into one entry that carries the most common genes and DNA. Recorded for this sample are 180,000 or so distinct CDR3 sequences; about 95% of them occurred a single time. The biggest ten clones account for 0.1% of the sample. The sample taken for sequencing was CD4+ T cells from PBMCs. These receptors all stem from a human donor in good health.

This chain joins TRBV24-1 and TRBJ2-2, with D hard to call. The CDR3 is 15 amino acids. Trimming pared 1 base from V and 8 bases from J, leaving 13 bases between. Germline V gene lookup returns CDR1 KGHDR and CDR2 SFDVKD. This CDR3 reads CATSDFGRLTGELFF. The CDR3 region has the DNA TGTGCCACCAGTGATTTCGGCAGACTGACAGGGGAGCTGTTTTTT.

The J gene is TRBJ2-2, the V gene TRBV9; D is unresolved. Per germline, CDR1 SGDLS and CDR2 YYNGEE. The CDR3 runs to 15 residues. V gave up 0 bases and J gave up 2 bases, with 8 bases separating them. DNA of the CDR3: TGTGCCAGCAGCGTAGCTACTTCTAACACCGGGGAGCTGTTTTTT. Translating gives CASSVATSNTGELFF.

V is TRBV5-1 and J is TRBJ2-1; 9 bases align to TRBD2. This CDR3 contains 13 residues. The V and J ends lost 7 bases and 7 bases, in that order; junction bases with no gene match: 6. Per germline, CDR1 SGHRS and CDR2 YFSETQ. CDR3 DNA: TGCGCCAGCTCCGGCGGGGGGGCGAATGAGCAGTTCTTC. Translation: CASSGGGANEQFF. Using reference TRBV5-1 and TRBJ2-1 for the parts outside the CDR3, the full variable domain is KAGVTQTPRYLIKTRGQQVTLSCSPISGHRSVSWYQQTPGQGLQFLFEYFSETQRNKGNFPGRFSGRQFSNSRSEMNVSTLELGDSALYLCASSGGGANEQFFGPGTRLTVL.

The rearrangement joins TRBV5-1 to TRBJ1-2; no definite D call. This CDR3 contains 13 residues. CDR1 is SGHRS and CDR2 is YFSETQ in the germline V gene. V was pared by 5 bases and J by 2 bases, with 10 bases between. CDR3 region: CASSSGGNYGYTF. The CDR3 nucleotides are TGCGCCAGCAGTTCAGGAGGGAACTATGGCTACACCTTC.

The V gene is TRBV19, the J gene TRBJ2-7, with D possibly TRBD2 on 6 matching bases. There are 19 residues in the CDR3. V was clipped by 3 bases and J by 2 bases, with 26 bases between them. Germline lookup yields CDR1 LNHDA and CDR2 SQIVND (reference sequence). CDR3 amino acids: CASSMWSPARVGGTYEQYF. In nucleotides, the CDR3 is TGTGCCAGTAGTATGTGGTCCCCCGCGCGGGTGGGGGGTACCTACGAGCAGTACTTC.

The chain combines TRBV10-3 with TRBJ2-3; 7 bases line up with TRBD2. V was clipped by 0 bases and J by 1 base; unmatched bases: 1. Germline CDR1 and CDR2: ENHRY and SYGVKD. CDR3 length: 15 amino acids. DNA for the CDR3: TGTGCCATCAGTGAGTCGAGCGGGGGCACAGATACGCAGTATTTT. Translation: CAISESSGGTDTQYF.

This chain joins TRBV5-4 and TRBJ2-2; 10 bases fit TRBD1. There are 17 residues in the CDR3. V dropped 3 bases and J dropped 4; count of bases not matched to a gene: 9. Germline V lookup: CDR1 SGHNT, CDR2 YYREEE (reference sequence). CDR3 bases: TGTGCCAGCAGCTCAAGGCCGGGACAGGGGTTCACCGGGGAGCTGTTTTTT. Amino acid sequence: CASSSRPGQGFTGELFF.

The chain joins TRBV12-3 or TRBV12-4 to TRBJ1-5, with a weak D call TRBD1 (5 bases). Trimming pared 5 bases from V and 4 bases from J, leaving 12 bases between. This CDR3 contains 14 residues. CDR3 bases: TGTGCCAGCAGTGTAATACAGGATAATCAGCCCCAGCATTTT. Translating gives CASSVIQDNQPQHF.

The rearrangement uses TRBV29-1 and TRBJ2-7; D remains unclear. This CDR3 has 11 amino acids. CDR1 SQVTM and CDR2 ANQGSEA come from the germline V gene. The V end lost 3 bases, the J end lost 3 bases, and 6 bases lay between the germline ends. CDR3 amino acids: CSVEGSYEQYF. In DNA, the CDR3 is TGCAGCGTTGAGGGCAGCTACGAGCAGTACTTC.

The V call is TRBV18, the J call TRBJ2-5; no definite D call. This CDR3 is built from 14 residues. Trimming left V 4 bases short and J 5 bases short, with 14 bases between. Germline assignment: CDR1 KGHSH and CDR2 LQKENI. The CDR3 spells CASSRKGDRETQYF. In nucleotides, the CDR3 is TGTGCCAGCTCACGAAAAGGTGACCGGGAGACCCAGTACTTC.

This sequence joins TRBV4-1 and TRBJ1-4, with D possibly TRBD1 on 6 matching bases. The germline gives CDR1 MGHRA, CDR2 YSYEKL. The V and J ends lost 3 bases and 7 bases respectively, with 18 bases between them. The CDR3 is 16 amino acids. CDR3 nucleotide sequence: TGCGCCAGCAGCCAGTTAGGGGGGGTAGTGCGTGAAAAACTGTTTTTT. This gives the protein CASSQLGGVVREKLFF.

This chain links TRBV20-1 with TRBJ2-1; D gene unclear. The ends were cut back, 6 bases at V and 12 bases at J, with 12 bases in the middle. Germline V CDR1 and CDR2: DFQATT, SNEGSKA (reference sequence). The CDR3 covers 10 residues. DNA of the CDR3: TGCAGTGCCAAAGCCGAAGGGCAGTTCTTC. It codes for CSAKAEGQFF.

The chain couples TRBV5-1 to TRBJ2-6; TRBD1 agrees at 12 bases. The CDR3 runs to 15 residues. Germline values: CDR1 SGHRS, CDR2 YFSETQ. V was pared by 9 bases and J by 5 bases, with 6 bases of the junction left unmatched. CDR3 nucleotides: TGCGCCACCGGGACAGGGGGCCACTGGGCCAACGTCCTGACTTTC. It translates to CATGTGGHWANVLTF.

This clonotype was counted once. This sequence joins TRBV3-1 and TRBJ2-4; no reliable D call. The CDR3 is 12 amino acids. V was pared by 0 bases and J by 9 bases, with 6 bases between. From germline, CDR1 is LGHDT and CDR2 YNNKEL (reference sequence). The CDR3 region has the DNA TGTGCCAGCAGCCAAGATCGGAGCATTCAGTACTTC. As protein: CASSQDRSIQYF.

V usage is TRBV24-1 and J usage is TRBJ1-1; D is possibly TRBD1 (6 bases). Per germline, CDR1 KGHDR and CDR2 SFDVKD. V was shortened by 5 bases and J by 8 bases, with 11 bases between the two germline ends. This CDR3 region has 12 residues. In DNA, the CDR3 is TGTGCCACCAGTGCCTCGGACAGAGAAGCTTTCTTT. As protein: CATSASDREAFF.

The chain joins TRBV10-3 to TRBJ2-6; D remains unclear. The CDR3 runs to 16 residues. V shed 3 bases and J shed 2 bases, with 11 bases lying between them. Germline CDR1 reads ENHRY; CDR2 reads SYGVKD. The CDR3 loop reads CAISDRNSAGANVLTF. The CDR3 DNA is TGTGCCATCAGTGACAGAAACAGTGCTGGGGCCAACGTCCTGACTTTC.

This sequence joins TRBV5-1 and TRBJ2-2; 10 bases are shared with TRBD1. CDR1 and CDR2 (germline): SGHRS, YFSETQ. V lost 4 bases and J lost 5; bases outside the gene matches: 2. This CDR3 spans 14 amino acids. The CDR3: CASSRGQGTGELFF. CDR3 nucleotide sequence: TGCGCCAGCAGCAGGGGACAGGGGACCGGGGAGCTGTTTTTT. The whole variable domain, remainder taken from reference TRBV5-1 and TRBJ2-2, is KAGVTQTPRYLIKTRGQQVTLSCSPISGHRSVSWYQQTPGQGLQFLFEYFSETQRNKGNFPGRFSGRQFSNSRSEMNVSTLELGDSALYLCASSRGQGTGELFFGEGSRLTVL.